This is a list of T cell receptor beta chains from one sample in a study of CD8 T cells in ankylosing spondylitis. MiXCR was run by TCRdb on the 5' RACE reads, yielding one entry per CDR3 protein. The sample records about 90,000 distinct CDR3 sequences, around 30% being singletons. The material sequenced was blood, either unsorted or a sorted T cell fraction (not recorded which). All receptors come from a male donor with ankylosing spondylitis or in good health (not recorded which). CDR3s include the opening cysteine and the closing phenylalanine or tryptophan. The D gene is left open where the match is weak. Where a row states a size, it is once, few, many or the class of an expanded clone; other rows omit it.

v_call,clone_size,j_call,d_call,cdr3_nt,cdr3_aa
TRBV20-1,.,TRBJ2-1,.,TGCAGTGCTCCCCGGGGCCTCTACACCGCGGACAATGAGCAGTTCTTC,CSAPRGLYTADNEQFF
TRBV7-9,.,TRBJ1-5,.,TGTGCCAGCAGCCCCCGGGACGGTTACAATCAGCCCCAGCATTTT,CASSPRDGYNQPQHF
TRBV15,.,TRBJ2-5,.,TGTGCCACCAGCTTCCGAATACGGAGTGGTGAGACCCAGTACTTC,CATSFRIRSGETQYF
TRBV5-6,few,TRBJ1-1,.,TGTGCCAGCAATAAACAACAGGGTACGGTGAACACTGAAGCTTTCTTT,CASNKQQGTVNTEAFF
TRBV5-1,few,TRBJ2-2,.,TGCGCCAGCAGCTTGGACGGTGCTGGAACAACCGGGGAGCTGTTTTTT,CASSLDGAGTTGELFF
TRBV12-3/TRBV12-4,.,TRBJ2-3,.,TGTGCCAGCAGTCCCCCGTTAGGAGCCGCAGATACGCAGTATTTT,CASSPPLGAADTQYF
TRBV5-1,.,TRBJ2-3,TRBD1,TGCGCCAGCAGCTCCGGGACAGGGTCGGGAACAGATACGCAGTATTTT,CASSSGTGSGTDTQYF
TRBV5-6,.,TRBJ2-5,TRBD2,TGTGCCAGCAGCTCACTAGCGGTGTGGGTGGAGACCCAGTACTTC,CASSSLAVWVETQYF
TRBV5-5,.,TRBJ2-1,.,TGTGCCAGCAGCTGGGACCAACTCAATGAGCAGTTCTTC,CASSWDQLNEQFF
TRBV20-1,.,TRBJ2-7,TRBD1,TGCAGTGCTAGCCCCGGGACAGGGGGTCTGTACGAGCAGTACTTC,CSASPGTGGLYEQYF
TRBV29-1,.,TRBJ2-1,TRBD2,TGCAGCGTCAGCCGGGGGGAGAATGAGCAGTTCTTC,CSVSRGENEQFF
TRBV10-2,few,TRBJ1-4,.,TGCGCCAGCAGTCGAAACCCTCAAGGAGTAGGGGATGAAAAACTGTTTTTT,CASSRNPQGVGDEKLFF
TRBV5-1,.,TRBJ2-1,.,TGCGCCAGCAGCTTGGTATTTTACAATGAGCAGTTCTTC,CASSLVFYNEQFF
TRBV20-1,once,TRBJ2-5,.,TGCAGTGCTCGACGTCAACTGGGGGACTTAGCGTCGGAGACCCAGTACTTC,CSARRQLGDLASETQYF
TRBV20-1,few,TRBJ1-1,.,TGCAGTGTGCCTCCTTGGGGGGGCACTGAAGCTTTCTTT,CSVPPWGGTEAFF
TRBV20-1,few,TRBJ2-5,.,TGCAGTGCTAGACCCACGGAGGACCAGTACTTC,CSARPTEDQYF
TRBV20-1,few,TRBJ2-1,TRBD2,TGCAGTGCTAGAGAGGGACTAGGTTACAATGAGCAGTTCTTC,CSAREGLGYNEQFF
TRBV4-2,.,TRBJ2-3,TRBD2,TGTGCCAGCAGCCAGGAGGGTAGCGGGAGGTTTTTCACAGATACGCAGTATTTT,CASSQEGSGRFFTDTQYF
TRBV5-5,.,TRBJ2-2,.,TGTGCCAGCAGCTTGGAAGGACTTACCACCGGGGAGCTGTTTTTT,CASSLEGLTTGELFF
TRBV6-1,.,TRBJ1-4,.,TGTGCCAGCACCGGGACATATGCAACTAATGAAAAACTGTTTTTT,CASTGTYATNEKLFF
TRBV2,.,TRBJ2-1,.,TGTGCCAGCAAAAGACAGAAAAACTACAATGAGCAGTTCTTC,CASKRQKNYNEQFF
TRBV30,.,TRBJ2-2,.,TGTGCCTGGAGCTACGGTGGGACCGGGGAGCTGTTTTTT,CAWSYGGTGELFF
TRBV6-5,.,TRBJ1-5,.,TGTCCCAGCAATTGGGGAGTCGGGCGGCCCCAGCATTTT,CPSNWGVGRPQHF
TRBV5-1,few,TRBJ2-4,TRBD1,TGCGCCAGCAGCCCAACGACAGGGAGAGAAAACATTCAGTACTTC,CASSPTTGRENIQYF
TRBV2,.,TRBJ1-3,.,TGTGCCAGCCGCAGGAATTCCATCTCTGGAAACACCATATATTTT,CASRRNSISGNTIYF
TRBV10-3,.,TRBJ2-2,.,TGTGCCATCAGTGGCAGGAACGGGGAGCTGTTTTTT,CAISGRNGELFF
TRBV11-3,.,TRBJ2-7,.,TGTGCCAGCAGCTTAGCGGGGAGCTCCTACGAGCAGTACTTC,CASSLAGSSYEQYF
TRBV20-1,few,TRBJ2-3,TRBD2,TGCAGTGCTAAGGCGGGAGGGCAGGATACGCAGTATTTT,CSAKAGGQDTQYF
TRBV7-6,few,TRBJ2-2,TRBD2,TGTGCCAGCAGCTTAGCCTATAGCGGGGGGGACTCGAACACCGGGGAGCTGTTTTTT,CASSLAYSGGDSNTGELFF
TRBV20-1,.,TRBJ1-4,.,TGCAGTGCTAGAGATTGGCGGGGAACTGGAGCTAATGAAAAACTGTTTTTT,CSARDWRGTGANEKLFF
TRBV7-2,.,TRBJ1-3,.,TGTGCCAGCAGCCCTCAGGGTACCTCTGGAAACACCATATATTTT,CASSPQGTSGNTIYF
TRBV18,few,TRBJ1-5,.,TGTGCCAGCTCACCAACAGATAGCAATCAGCCCCAGCATTTT,CASSPTDSNQPQHF
TRBV12-3/TRBV12-4,few,TRBJ1-1,TRBD1,TGTGCCAGCATCAGGTCGACAGGGATCTTCACTGAAGCTTTCTTT,CASIRSTGIFTEAFF